This T cell receptor beta chain emerged from a study of OX40 agonist ivuxolimab in advanced cancers. Exclusion applied to patients with autoimmune disease history or systemic immunosuppression. The protocol was immunoSEQ multiplex PCR, while the TCRdb copy is restricted to in-frame clones and leaves out a portion. This sample carries 55,000 to 60,000 clones, about 93% of them seen once, and the ten largest clones take 15% to 20%. This specimen consisted of CD4+ or CD8+ T cells sorted from blood, obtained in a trial of the OX40 agonist ivuxolimab. The source of this sequence is an adult with an advanced solid tumor such as melanoma, head and neck, liver or kidney cancer.

The CDR3 region has the DNA TGCGCCAGCAGCGAGGACTGGAGCTCCTACGAGCAGTACTTC. Translation gives CASSEDWSSYEQYF. V gene TRBV5-1 combines with J gene TRBJ2-7; D is perhaps TRBD2 (5 bases). The CDR3 is made up of 14 amino acids. V was trimmed by 4 bases and J by 0 bases, leaving 11 bases between them. The germline V gene encodes CDR1 SGHRS and CDR2 YFSETQ.